A single sample gave rise to the 11 T cell receptor beta chains below, sequenced in a study of cytomegalovirus exposure and HLA in healthy donors. Sequenced by immunoSEQ multiplex PCR; TCRdb stores in-frame clones only, minus some. This table holds 250,000 to 300,000 clones, around 90% found once. Sample: PBMCs. These receptors were collected from a woman between 18 and 29 years old in good health and CMV-seronegative.

The chain links TRBV7-3 to TRBJ1-6; D uncertain. V lost 1 base and J 0 bases, leaving 16 bases between the germline ends. CDR3 length: 19 residues. In germline, CDR1 is SGHTA, CDR2 FQGTGA. The CDR3 nucleotides are TGTGCCAGCAGCTTAAGGAGTATGATCGTCCGCTCCTATAATTCACCCCTCCACTTT. Its translation: CASSLRSMIVRSYNSPLHF. The full variable domain, in which reference TRBV7-3 and TRBJ1-6 provide the parts outside the CDR3, is GAGVSQTPSNKVTEKGKYVELRCDPISGHTALYWYRQSLGQGPEFLIYFQGTGAADDSGLPNDRFFAVRPEGSVSTLKIQRTERGDSAVYLCASSLRSMIVRSYNSPLHFGNGTRLTVT.

The gene calls are TRBV10-3 and TRBJ2-5, with 12 bases lining up with TRBD2. Trimming took 5 bases from V and 2 from J; bases not matched to a gene: 0. This CDR3 comprises 14 residues. Looked up from germline, CDR1 is ENHRY and CDR2 is SYGVKD. CDR3 protein: CAISLAGGQETQYF. DNA of the CDR3: TGTGCCATCAGTCTAGCGGGGGGGCAAGAGACCCAGTACTTC.

The V and J genes are TRBV6-5 and TRBJ1-2; D gene unclear. Deletions cut 6 bases from V and 4 bases from J, with 9 bases between. Germline V lookup: CDR1 MNHEY, CDR2 SVGAGI. This CDR3 has 12 residues. The CDR3 nucleotides are TGTGCCAGCAGGGCCGTGGCCTATGGCTACACCTTC. Translated: CASRAVAYGYTF.

This clone was counted once. This CDR3 reads CASSYRGSNQPQHF. For the CDR3, the DNA is TGTGCCAGCAGTTACAGGGGTAGCAATCAGCCCCAGCATTTT. V usage is TRBV6-5 and J usage is TRBJ1-5; tentative D call: TRBD1 (5 bases). Germline V gene data show CDR1 as MNHEY and CDR2 as SVGAGI. The CDR3 sequence is 14 residues long. V lost 2 bases to trimming and J lost 0 bases, with 5 bases between them.

This chain links TRBV6-5 with TRBJ1-2, with 7 bases matching TRBD1. V dropped 6 bases and J dropped 1; count of bases not matched to a gene: 5. Germline V gene lookup returns CDR1 MNHEY and CDR2 SVGAGI. The CDR3 loop spans 14 amino acids. The CDR3 nucleotides read TGTGCCAGCAGCCCAGGGGGGATTAACTATGGCTACACCTTC. Its translation: CASSPGGINYGYTF.

The chain has TRBV5-6 and TRBJ2-1; TRBD1 might be the D (5 bases). In germline, CDR1 is SGHDT, CDR2 YYEEEE. This CDR3 is built from 14 residues. With 4 bases removed from V and 4 bases from J, the gap between germline ends came to 12 bases. CDR3 amino acids: CASSLDRFYNEQFF. The DNA of the CDR3 is TGTGCCAGCAGCCTTGACAGATTTTACAATGAGCAGTTCTTC.

This clone has only one observation. The gene calls are TRBV4-1 and TRBJ2-2; D is ambiguous. Trimming cost V 0 bases and J 1 base, with 6 bases left between them. CDR1 is MGHRA and CDR2 is YSYEKL in the germline V gene. This CDR3 has 15 residues. CDR3 residues: CASSQEPGNTGELFF. DNA of the CDR3: TGCGCCAGCAGCCAAGAGCCGGGGAACACCGGGGAGCTGTTTTTT.

The chain is built from TRBV28 and TRBJ2-1, with D possibly matching TRBD2 (6 bases). Trimming pared 5 bases from V and 5 bases from J, leaving 13 bases between. CDR1 and CDR2 from the germline V gene are MDHEN and SYDVKM. This CDR3 comprises 14 residues. CDR3: CASSPPGGDNEQFF. As DNA, the CDR3 is TGTGCCAGCAGTCCCCCAGGCGGGGACAATGAGCAGTTCTTC.

The CDR3 reads CASTELGQGSYEQYF. The CDR3 nucleotides are TGCGCCAGCACCGAGCTGGGACAGGGTTCCTACGAGCAGTACTTC. The rearrangement uses TRBV5-1 and TRBJ2-7; 9 bases are a match to TRBD1. The junction had 8 bases not matched to a gene; V was cut back by 6 bases and J by 1 base. Germline V CDR1 and CDR2: SGHRS, YFSETQ. This CDR3 spans 15 amino acids.

The rearrangement uses TRBV9 and TRBJ2-2, with 8 positions matching TRBD1. Per germline, CDR1 SGDLS and CDR2 YYNGEE. V shed 6 bases, J shed 7 bases, and the junction held 5 bases outside the gene matches. This CDR3 comprises 13 residues. CDR3 region: CASMDRVGGELFF. CDR3 coding DNA: TGTGCCAGCATGGACAGGGTCGGCGGGGAGCTGTTTTTT.

The V gene is TRBV7-2, the J gene TRBJ1-1; 7 nucleotides agree with TRBD1. V trimming: 5 bases; J trimming: 2 bases; junction bases outside the gene matches: 8. This CDR3 is 15 amino acids long. CDR1 and CDR2 (germline): SGHTA, FQGNSA. The DNA of the CDR3 is TGTGCCAGCAGCCTAATGGGACAGCCTAACACTGAAGCTTTCTTT. It yields the protein CASSLMGQPNTEAFF.